This is a list of T cell receptor beta chains from one sample in a study of technical replicates of blood from several donors. Sequencing used immunoSEQ multiplex PCR; TCRdb keeps in-frame clones, though not all of them. The table has about 80,000 clones, 95% to 98% seen once. The specimen sequenced was T cells isolated from PBMCs. These receptors all stem from a human donor in good health. Both conserved end residues are part of each CDR3. A D gene is named only where the DNA matches it firmly. Not every row has a clone size; where given, it reads once, few, many or a size class.

size	D	V	J	DNA	CDR3
-	TRBD1	TRBV5-1	TRBJ2-2	TGCGCCAGCAGCTTGGCCGGGACAGGGGACGCCGGGGAGCTGTTTTTT	CASSLAGTGDAGELFF
-	-	TRBV2	TRBJ2-4	TGTGCCAGCAGCCCCACGGGAAAAAACATTCAGTACTTC	CASSPTGKNIQYF
-	TRBD1	TRBV25-1	TRBJ2-7	TGTGCCAGCAGTGAATCTGAGACAGGGTTCCGCTACGAGCAGTACTTC	CASSESETGFRYEQYF
-	TRBD2	TRBV19	TRBJ2-3	TGTGCCAGTAAACTCTGGGCGGGGGGGACAGATACGCAGTATTTT	CASKLWAGGTDTQYF
-	TRBD2	TRBV19	TRBJ2-5	TGTGCCAGTAGTCTGAAGGGAATAGCGGGGCTGGAGACCCAGTACTTC	CASSLKGIAGLETQYF
-	-	TRBV7-9	TRBJ2-7	TGTGCCAGCAGCTTAGCCCCTTCTTGGACTTCCCCTACCTACGAGCAGTACTTC	CASSLAPSWTSPTYEQYF
-	-	TRBV4-1	TRBJ1-3	TGCGCCAGCAGCCAACGGCTGGGGACACCCAAAGTGGGCCTAGCTGGAAACACCATATATTTT	CASSQRLGTPKVGLAGNTIYF
-	-	TRBV7-9	TRBJ2-5	TGTGCCAGCAGCTTAGACGGGAGAGAGACCCAGTACTTC	CASSLDGRETQYF
few	-	TRBV5-5	TRBJ1-2	TGTGCCAGCAGCTTGGCCGGCAGGCCCCACTATGGCTACACCTTC	CASSLAGRPHYGYTF
-	TRBD1	TRBV10-3	TRBJ1-5	TGTGCCATCAGTGAGTCGAGGCAGGGGGTCAGCAATCAGCCCCAGCATTTT	CAISESRQGVSNQPQHF
-	-	TRBV5-6	TRBJ1-1	TGTGCCAGCAGCCCCGAGGGCAGGGGACATGAAGCTTTCTTT	CASSPEGRGHEAFF
-	TRBD1	TRBV19	TRBJ2-7	TGTGCCAGTAGTATCACGGGACAGGGGAACGAGCAGTACTTC	CASSITGQGNEQYF
-	TRBD2	TRBV2	TRBJ2-7	TGTGCCAGCTGTACACCACCGGGACTAGCTCTTGGGGAGCAGTACTTC	CASCTPPGLALGEQYF
-	-	TRBV27	TRBJ2-2	TGTGCCAGCAGTTTCAGTCCCGGGGACACCGGGGAGCTGTTTTTT	CASSFSPGDTGELFF
-	-	TRBV7-9	TRBJ2-1	TGTGCCAGCAGCTTATCGCGCGATGAGCAGTTCTTC	CASSLSRDEQFF
-	-	TRBV14	TRBJ2-5	TGTGCCAGCAGCGAGGGACTTGCCACCTTCAGGACCCAGTACTTC	CASSEGLATFRTQYF
-	-	TRBV10-3	TRBJ1-6	TGTGCCATCAAAGCTAGCAGGGAGGGTAATTCACCCCTCCACTTT	CAIKASREGNSPLHF
-	-	TRBV12-5	TRBJ2-5	TGTACCTCCTCCCGGTCCTTCCAAGAGACCCAGTACTTC	CTSSRSFQETQYF
-	-	TRBV7-6	TRBJ2-2	TGTGCCAGCAGGGGGGCGCGGGGGCGGACCGGGGAGCTGTTTTTT	CASRGARGRTGELFF
-	TRBD1	TRBV5-1	TRBJ2-3	TGCGCCAGCAGCTTGGCCTCGACAGGGGATACGCAGTATTTT	CASSLASTGDTQYF
-	TRBD2	TRBV11-3	TRBJ2-3	TGTGCCAGCAGCTTAGTGGATAGCGGGGCTACGCAGTATTTT	CASSLVDSGATQYF
-	-	TRBV6-1	TRBJ1-4	TGTGCCAGCAGTGAAGACAGGGTGAATGAAAAACTGTTTTTT	CASSEDRVNEKLFF
-	TRBD2	TRBV4-1	TRBJ2-1	TGCGCCAGCAGCCAGCCCGGGACTACCGTCTACAATGAGCAGTTCTTC	CASSQPGTTVYNEQFF
-	-	TRBV9	TRBJ1-2	TGTGCCAGCAGCGTCCAGGGGAACTATGGCTACACCTTC	CASSVQGNYGYTF